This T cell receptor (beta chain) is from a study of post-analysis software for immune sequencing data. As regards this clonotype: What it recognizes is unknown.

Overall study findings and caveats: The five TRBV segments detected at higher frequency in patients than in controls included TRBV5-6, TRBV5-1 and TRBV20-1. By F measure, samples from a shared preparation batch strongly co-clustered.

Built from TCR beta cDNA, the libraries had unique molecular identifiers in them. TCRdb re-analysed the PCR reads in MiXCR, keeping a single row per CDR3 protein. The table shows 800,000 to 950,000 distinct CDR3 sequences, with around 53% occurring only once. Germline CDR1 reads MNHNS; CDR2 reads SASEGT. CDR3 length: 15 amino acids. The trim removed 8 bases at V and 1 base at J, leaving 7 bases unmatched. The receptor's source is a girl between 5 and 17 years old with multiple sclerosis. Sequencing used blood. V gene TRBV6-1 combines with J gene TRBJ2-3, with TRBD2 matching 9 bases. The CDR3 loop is CASAKIAGGTDTQYF. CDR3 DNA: TGTGCCAGCGCGAAAATAGCGGGAGGCACAGATACGCAGTATTTT.